This T cell receptor (beta chain) comes out of a study of control samples from healthy donors and cancer patients. Profiling relied on immunoSEQ multiplex PCR, and the TCRdb table lists in-frame clones only, not all of them. Among some 120,000 clones, about nine tenths were seen once, and the ten largest hold almost 2.5%. The germline CDR1 and CDR2 sequences are SQVTM and ANQGSEA. The CDR3 is made up of 13 amino acids. Deletions cut 4 bases from V and 4 bases from J, with 13 bases between. Sequenced sample: blood. The chain couples TRBV29-1 to TRBJ1-2; D is unclear. The origin of this receptor is a man younger than 35 in good health. CDR3 protein: CSVAITGSYGYTF. In DNA form, the CDR3 reads TGCAGCGTTGCAATCACGGGAAGCTATGGCTACACCTTC.